These T cell receptor beta chains were read from a single sample in a study of blood T cell repertoires in COVID-19. The repertoire was sequenced with immunoSEQ multiplex PCR; TCRdb's copy has only in-frame clones and lacks some. The sample gives about 170,000 clones, roughly four fifths of which show up once; about 20% is in the top ten. Sequencing input: peripheral blood. The origin of the receptors is a woman of 80 years or more with acute or convalescent COVID-19. Both conserved end residues are trimmed from each CDR3. Clone size appears in some rows only: once, few, many, or a class for an expanded clone.

CDR3 protein,clone size,J gene,V gene
ASSPQGGVHNEQF,-,TRBJ2-1,TRBV18
ASSTTASTDTQY,-,TRBJ2-3,TRBV19
ASSGAGGPGEQY,-,TRBJ2-7,TRBV19
ASSQGAPNTIY,once,TRBJ1-3,TRBV4-1
ASSSNLWSGGEQF,-,TRBJ2-1,TRBV7-2
ATSRSDRGGTEAF,-,TRBJ1-1,TRBV15
ASSAFLAGVLDTQY,-,TRBJ2-3,TRBV5-1
ASSFGTGAYNEQF,-,TRBJ2-1,TRBV11-2
ASSSTGNQPQH,-,TRBJ1-5,TRBV5-1
ASSPGTAYNEQF,-,TRBJ2-1,TRBV18
SVAEVSSYNEQF,-,TRBJ2-1,TRBV29-1
ASSQGDSIIYEQY,-,TRBJ2-7,TRBV4-1
ASSQDQGSDTQY,-,TRBJ2-3,TRBV14
ASSQDRSEQY,-,TRBJ2-7,TRBV3-1/TRBV3-2
ASSYRQYSGNTIY,many,TRBJ1-3,TRBV6-5
ASSLEGQAVEKLF,once,TRBJ1-4,TRBV7-9
AGKTGLLLHEQY,-,TRBJ2-7,TRBV30
ASSLSGGAGAANEQF,-,TRBJ2-1,TRBV4-1
ASRTGALGDTQY,-,TRBJ2-3,TRBV19
AIRSDRDSQFGEQY,-,TRBJ2-7,TRBV10-3
ASSLEGTGSHGYT,-,TRBJ1-2,TRBV5-1
ASNRLANTGELF,few,TRBJ2-2,TRBV2
ASSFTGDQPQH,-,TRBJ1-5,TRBV5-1
ASSWGDPYTGELF,-,TRBJ2-2,TRBV11-2
ASGDTGNTEAF,-,TRBJ1-1,TRBV10-1
ASSHRETSKPGELF,-,TRBJ2-2,TRBV7-8
ASSRGAGAHEQF,-,TRBJ2-1,TRBV11-3
ASSLPTSGSLSYNEQF,-,TRBJ2-1,TRBV7-8
ASSPEQGYNSPLH,-,TRBJ1-6,TRBV7-2
ASSSRTGSSYNEQF,few,TRBJ2-1,TRBV9
ATSDSGTGGEQF,-,TRBJ2-1,TRBV24-1
ASSFPGLYYEQY,-,TRBJ2-7,TRBV11-2
ASSILAGATYEQY,-,TRBJ2-7,TRBV19
ASSVAGAYEQY,-,TRBJ2-7,TRBV9
ASNQLGATGELF,-,TRBJ2-2,TRBV5-1
ASSGLTAGTEAF,-,TRBJ1-1,TRBV2
ASSAYRGLDEKLF,-,TRBJ1-4,TRBV7-2
ASSEIQGKGETQY,-,TRBJ2-5,TRBV25-1
ASSFTGDTEAF,-,TRBJ1-1,TRBV7-9
ASSFGGFTEAF,few,TRBJ1-1,TRBV12-3/TRBV12-4
ASSSRTSSSYNEQF,-,TRBJ2-1,TRBV7-9
ASSVPYPGANVLT,-,TRBJ2-6,TRBV9
ASSPPSLAGGNEQF,-,TRBJ2-1,TRBV18
SVVPSGSGNEQF,-,TRBJ2-1,TRBV29-1
ASIAVGTGSMNTEAF,once,TRBJ1-1,TRBV19
ATSREPAGRNTGELF,-,TRBJ2-2,TRBV15
ASSLSSGRMEAF,once,TRBJ1-1,TRBV28
ASSLETGGTEAF,-,TRBJ1-1,TRBV5-6
ASSRTDGDPEAF,-,TRBJ1-1,TRBV2
ASTMIPRGETQY,-,TRBJ2-5,TRBV2
ASSLSTGSAYEQY,-,TRBJ2-7,TRBV27
AISDDIGLSGRAWTGELF,few,TRBJ2-2,TRBV10-3
ASSLLAGANTGELF,few,TRBJ2-2,TRBV5-5
ASSLSNSGTEAF,-,TRBJ1-1,TRBV27
ASRGGSGSAGELF,-,TRBJ2-2,TRBV4-1
ASSLNDRRYGYT,-,TRBJ1-2,TRBV6-2/TRBV6-3
SVQRDRRYYGYT,-,TRBJ1-2,TRBV29-1